The present TCR beta chain was sequenced within a study of T cells in Graves' hyperthyroidism and ophthalmopathy. A word on this clonotype: Its target is not known.

Aged 18 to 65, the patients had hyperthyroidism that was newly diagnosed and had lasted under 2 months. Diagnoses used clinical symptoms, serum thyroxine and TRAb, thyroid ultrasound and orbital computed tomography. The CDR3 regions of TCR beta were amplified from RNA transcripts. HTBI primers were the set used in a first-round RT-PCR of the TCR CDR3. TCRdb reprocessed the multiplex PCR reads via MiXCR and lists one record per CDR3 protein. This table has over 700,000 distinct CDR3 sequences, around a sixth appearing once. CDR1 and CDR2 from the germline V gene are DFQATT and SNEGSKA (reference sequence). Deletions cut 4 bases from V and 0 bases from J, with 7 bases between. The CDR3 spans 12 residues. General study points: Model predictions of ophthalmopathy came a median 6.5 months before onset.

The chain is built from TRBV20-1 and TRBJ2-7, with D possibly being TRBD1 (5 bases). The sequenced material came from blood. The sequence was obtained from a woman in her 50s with Graves' hyperthyroidism that later progressed to Graves' ophthalmopathy. The DNA of the CDR3 is TGCAGTGCTACGGACAACTCCTACGAGCAGTACTTC. It is translated as CSATDNSYEQYF.